A single TCR beta chain is shown here with its context. These data come from a study of TIL therapy for anti-PD-1-resistant metastatic lung cancer. The wider study: Patients then received nivolumab; progressors got lymphodepletion, TIL and IL-2. Tumors had a median PD-L1 proportion score of approximately 6%.

The immunoSEQ assay was v3. Survey-level samples got some 2 million read pairs; deep-level samples got about 5-6 million. TCRdb keeps only in-frame clones here, not all; method: immunoSEQ multiplex PCR. This table holds about 19,000 clones, 60% to 80% found once. Between the trimmed V and J ends, which lost 0 bases and 8 bases, there was a span of 14 bases. The CDR3 covers 15 residues. CDR1 and CDR2 from the germline V gene are KGHDR and SFDVKD. Regarding time point: pre-treatment sample, taken before nivolumab and TIL therapy. This TCR was sampled from a person aged 25 to 85 with non-small cell lung cancer. The rearrangement uses TRBV24-1 and TRBJ2-3; the D is unclear. This material consisted of blood, taken at baseline. For the CDR3, the DNA is TGTGCCACCAGTGATTTGGAGGCCCCGGTTGGTACGCAGTATTTT. Encoded protein: CATSDLEAPVGTQYF.